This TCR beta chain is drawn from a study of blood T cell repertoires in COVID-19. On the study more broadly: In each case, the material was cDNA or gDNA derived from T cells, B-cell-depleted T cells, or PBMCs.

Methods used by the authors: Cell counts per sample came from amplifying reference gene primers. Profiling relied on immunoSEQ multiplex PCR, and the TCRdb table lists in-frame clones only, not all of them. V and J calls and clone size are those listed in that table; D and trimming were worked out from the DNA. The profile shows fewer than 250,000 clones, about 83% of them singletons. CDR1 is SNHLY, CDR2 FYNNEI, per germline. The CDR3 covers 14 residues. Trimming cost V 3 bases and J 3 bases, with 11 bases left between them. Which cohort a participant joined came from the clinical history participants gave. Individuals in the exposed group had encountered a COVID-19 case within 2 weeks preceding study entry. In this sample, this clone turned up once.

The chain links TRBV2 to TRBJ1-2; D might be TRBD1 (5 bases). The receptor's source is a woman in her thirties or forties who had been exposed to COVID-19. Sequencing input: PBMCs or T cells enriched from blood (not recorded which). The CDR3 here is CASSDWGRDYGYTF. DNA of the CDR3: TGTGCCAGCAGTGATTGGGGGAGGGACTATGGCTACACCTTC.